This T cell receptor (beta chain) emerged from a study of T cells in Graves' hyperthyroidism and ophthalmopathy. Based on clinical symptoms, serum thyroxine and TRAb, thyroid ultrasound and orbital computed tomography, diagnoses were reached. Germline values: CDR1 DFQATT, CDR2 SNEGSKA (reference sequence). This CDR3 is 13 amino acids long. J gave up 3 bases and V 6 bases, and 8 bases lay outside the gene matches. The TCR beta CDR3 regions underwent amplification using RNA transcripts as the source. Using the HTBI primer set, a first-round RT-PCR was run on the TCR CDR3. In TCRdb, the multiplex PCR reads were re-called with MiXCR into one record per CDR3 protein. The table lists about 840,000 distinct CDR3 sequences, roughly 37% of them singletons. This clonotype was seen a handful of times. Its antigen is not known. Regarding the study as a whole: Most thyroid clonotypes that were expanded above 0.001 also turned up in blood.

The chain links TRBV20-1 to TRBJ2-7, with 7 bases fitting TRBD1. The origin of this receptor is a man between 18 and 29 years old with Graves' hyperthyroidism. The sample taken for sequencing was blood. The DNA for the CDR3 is TGCAGTGCCTTCGGCCCAGGGGGCTACGAGCAGTACTTC. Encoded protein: CSAFGPGGYEQYF.